This TCR beta chain was identified in a study of cytomegalovirus exposure and HLA in healthy donors. Study context: Previous work identified 95 million to 120 million unique TCR beta sequences from about 179 million T cells.

CDR1 SGHRS and CDR2 YFSETQ come from the germline V gene. V lost 4 bases to trimming and J lost 4 bases; unmatched junction nucleotides: 7. The CDR3 consists of 14 residues. Vbeta (60) and Jbeta (13) primers were used in the PCR. The data were produced by immunoSEQ multiplex PCR, yet TCRdb's version contains in-frame clones alone and is incomplete. The data hold around 210,000 clones, with around 77% observed a single time. The chain recombines TRBV5-1 with TRBJ2-7; 8 bases map to TRBD2. This sequence originates from a woman aged 25-40 years in good health and CMV-seronegative. The sequenced sample consisted of PBMCs. The CDR3 nucleotides are TGCGCCAGCAGCCCAAGCGGGAGTTCTTACGAGCAGTACTTC. As protein: CASSPSGSSYEQYF.